This T cell receptor beta chain was observed in a study of prognosis after radiotherapy for stage I lung cancer. The overall study: Enrolled patients comprised approximately 14 with newly diagnosed primary stage I lung tumors and four to six with oligometastatic NSCLC after surgical resection of the primary tumor. Radiotherapy: SBRT, 3 to 5 fractions, biologically effective dose at least 100 Gy.

In regard to this clonotype: Its target is not known.

Study results and caveats: In patients with versus without metastases, TRBV and TRBJ gene usage reportedly differed.

This CDR3 comprises 16 residues. V was shortened by 1 base and J by 1 base, with 17 bases between the two germline ends. CDR1 and CDR2 (germline): GTSNPN, SVGIG (reference sequence). Two-round multiplex PCR, the amplification method, yielded TCR beta CDR3 from genomic DNA. The first round of PCR was done with primers that matched each TRBV and TRBJ gene. A single record per CDR3 protein comes from TCRdb applying MiXCR to the multiplex PCR reads. Counted here are about 19,000 distinct CDR3 sequences, about a quarter occurring once; the ten biggest clones make up 20% to 25%. The sequenced sample was PBMCs, obtained before or after stereotactic body radiation therapy (not recorded which). The V call is TRBV30, the J call TRBJ2-7; D ambiguous. This clonotype originated in a donor over 45 with non-small cell lung cancer. This CDR3 reads CAWSAKMGSLSYEQYF. CDR3 coding DNA: TGTGCCTGGAGTGCGAAGATGGGATCCCTGTCCTACGAGCAGTACTTC. Together with reference TRBV30 and TRBJ2-7, the CDR3 gives the full variable domain: SQTIHQWPATLVQPVGSPLSLECTVEGTSNPNLYWYRQAAGRGLQLLFYSVGIGQISSEVPQNLSASRPQDRQFILSSKKLLLSDSGFYLCAWSAKMGSLSYEQYFGPGTRLTVT.